These T cell receptor beta chains were read from a single sample in a study of CD8+ T cells in alopecia areata. Assay: immunoSEQ multiplex PCR; the TCRdb copy retains only in-frame clones and omits some. Among some 82,000 clones listed, about 53% were seen once. Sequenced sample: NKG2D-high CD8+ T cells sorted from blood. Receptors originate from a human donor with alopecia areata. Each CDR3 is given with its conserved first and last residue. D genes are given only for firm matches. The listing skips clone size in some rows; elsewhere it reads once, few, many or a size class.

clone_size d_call j_call v_call cdr3_nt cdr3_aa
few . TRBJ2-1 TRBV7-9 TGTGCCAGCAGCCCAGGGACGGAAGAGTTCTTC CASSPGTEEFF
few TRBD2 TRBJ2-7 TRBV18 TGTGCCAGCTCACCACCTGCTAGCGGGAACAACGAGCAGTACTTC CASSPPASGNNEQYF
once . TRBJ1-5 TRBV6-6 TGTGCCAGCAGTTACTCGATTCAGCCCCAGCATTTT CASSYSIQPQHF
few TRBD2 TRBJ2-7 TRBV28 TGTGCCAGCAGTTTCTCCGTTTTAGACTCGGGACTAGCGGGAGGGCCCTCCTACGAGCAGTACTTC CASSFSVLDSGLAGGPSYEQYF
. . TRBJ2-3 TRBV4-2 TGTGCCAGCAGCCAGAGACCCCCCGGAGATACGCAGTATTTT CASSQRPPGDTQYF
. . TRBJ2-5 TRBV7-9 TGTGCCAGCAGCTTGGGACAAGATCAAGAGACCCAGTACTTC CASSLGQDQETQYF
. . TRBJ2-5 TRBV29-1 TGCAGCGTTGAAGGACGGGCAGAGACCCAGTACTTC CSVEGRAETQYF
few TRBD2 TRBJ2-1 TRBV5-1 TGCGCCAGCAGCGTCGTGCGGGGGGGCGATGAGCAGTTCTTC CASSVVRGGDEQFF
. . TRBJ1-3 TRBV2 TGTGCCAGCGGGGGGGGTACCTCTGGAAACACCATATATTTT CASGGGTSGNTIYF
. . TRBJ2-3 TRBV27 TGTGCCAGCAGTCCCTGGCCCAAGGGGTCGCAGTATTTT CASSPWPKGSQYF
. . TRBJ2-5 TRBV13 TGTGCCAGCAGCTTAGGCAGCCAAGAGACCCAGTACTTC CASSLGSQETQYF
. . TRBJ2-6 TRBV29-1 TGCAGCGTTGAAGACCGGGCAGTAGGTGCTGGGGCCAACGTCCTGACTTTC CSVEDRAVGAGANVLTF
. . TRBJ2-7 TRBV7-9 TGTGCCAGCAGCCCCGAGGTAGGAAAATCTGGGACCTACGAGCAGTACTTC CASSPEVGKSGTYEQYF
. . TRBJ2-7 TRBV7-8 TGTGCCAGCAGCAGCGACACGGGTGACGAGCAGTACTTC CASSSDTGDEQYF
few TRBD1 TRBJ2-7 TRBV29-1 TGCAGCATCCGGGACAGTCACTACGAGCAGTACTTC CSIRDSHYEQYF
few . TRBJ1-1 TRBV4-1 TGCGCCAGCAGCCAAGTCCCAAACACTGAAGCTTTCTTT CASSQVPNTEAFF
. . TRBJ2-5 TRBV30 TGTGCCTGGGGTGGGGCCGGGCCTGACTTGGAGACCCAGTACTTC CAWGGAGPDLETQYF
once . TRBJ2-2 TRBV29-1 TGCAGCGCAGTCGCGAACACCGGGGAGCTGTTTTTT CSAVANTGELFF
. . TRBJ2-2 TRBV6-6 TGTGCCAGCAGTTCGCGGGGGCAAGCCGGGGAGCTGTTTTTT CASSSRGQAGELFF
. . TRBJ2-7 TRBV29-1 TGCAGCGTTCGCACGGGTTCGACCTACGAGCAGTACTTC CSVRTGSTYEQYF
. . TRBJ2-5 TRBV28 TGTGCCAGCAGTTCCGAAGAACTGGGCGAGACCCAGTACTTC CASSSEELGETQYF
few . TRBJ1-2 TRBV9 TGTGCCAGCAGCGTAGGAGGCGGTAACTATGGCTACACCTTC CASSVGGGNYGYTF
. TRBD1 TRBJ2-7 TRBV7-9 TGTGCCAGCAGCTTAGGGACAGGGGGCCACGAGCAGTACTTC CASSLGTGGHEQYF
few TRBD2 TRBJ2-1 TRBV29-1 TGCAGCGGGACTAGCGGGGTTTACAATGAGCAGTTCTTC CSGTSGVYNEQFF
. . TRBJ1-1 TRBV9 TGTGCCAGCAGCTCCGGAGGGGCAAGTGAAGCTTTCTTT CASSSGGASEAFF
. . TRBJ2-3 TRBV30 TGTGCCTGGAGTGTGATGGCGGACATCGCAGATACACAGTATTTT CAWSVMADIADTQYF
. TRBD1 TRBJ2-1 TRBV13 TGTGCCAGCAGCTCGAGGACAGGGTTAAACAATGAGCAGTTCTTC CASSSRTGLNNEQFF
. . TRBJ1-1 TRBV2 TGTGCCAGCAGTGAAGCCGAGGTGGCCCTTGAAGCTTTCTTT CASSEAEVALEAFF
. . TRBJ1-1 TRBV29-1 TGCAGCGTTGCCCTCGGGGCTGGAGCTTTCTTT CSVALGAGAFF
once . TRBJ1-1 TRBV30 TGTGCCTGGAGTGTGACGAACACTGAAGCTTTCTTT CAWSVTNTEAFF
. . TRBJ2-7 TRBV4-2 TGTGCCAGCAGCCAAGATGGGGCCTACGAGCAGTACTTC CASSQDGAYEQYF
. . TRBJ2-2 TRBV15 TGTGCCACCAGCACCGGGGTCCGAGGTGCCGGGGAGCTGTTTTTT CATSTGVRGAGELFF
. . TRBJ2-7 TRBV6-5 TGTGCCAGCAGTTACTCAGGAGCACCCTACGAGCAGTACTTC CASSYSGAPYEQYF
. . TRBJ2-5 TRBV19 TGTGCCAGTAGTCCAACCTCCCAAGAGACCCAGTACTTC CASSPTSQETQYF
. TRBD2 TRBJ2-7 TRBV9 TGTGCCAGCAGCGTAGCTCTAGCGGCCTACGAGCAGTACTTC CASSVALAAYEQYF
. TRBD1 TRBJ1-2 TRBV4-1 TGCGCCAGCAGATCAAGAGGACAGGAGCTGTACGACGGCTACACCTTC CASRSRGQELYDGYTF
. . TRBJ1-1 TRBV2 TGTGCCAGCAGTGAATGGCCAGCTCCGCCGTCGATGAACACTGAAGCTTTCTTT CASSEWPAPPSMNTEAFF
few . TRBJ2-2 TRBV7-9 TGTGCCAGCAGCACGAAAGACCAAGGATTATTAGGCGACACCGGGGAGCTGTTTTTT CASSTKDQGLLGDTGELFF
. . TRBJ2-2 TRBV4-3 TGCGCCAGCAGCCAGGAGACAGCTAACACCGGGGAGCTGTTTTTT CASSQETANTGELFF
. . TRBJ1-1 TRBV2 TGTGCCAGCAGTGAGTCAGGTTGGGGGGCTTTCTTT CASSESGWGAFF
few . TRBJ2-7 TRBV30 TGTGCCTGGAGTGCGGGCATTTCCTACGAGCAGTACTTC CAWSAGISYEQYF
. . TRBJ1-1 TRBV29-1 TGCAGCGTTGATCTCCTAGGGCAGGGAAGGGCTGAAGCTTTCTTT CSVDLLGQGRAEAFF
. . TRBJ2-7 TRBV5-1 TGCGCCAGCAGCATAGACAGTGTCTACGAGCAGTACTTC CASSIDSVYEQYF